The T cell receptor (beta chain) described here comes from a study of cytomegalovirus exposure and HLA in healthy donors (dated by TCRdb to the late 2010s). Study-level background: An earlier analysis of approximately 640 of the donors reported about 250 Gb of sequence data and 117 million unique TCR beta sequences from 150 million to 200 million T cells. Around 330 gigabases of sequencing data and around 85 million unique TCR sequences made up an early release that covered under 750 HLA-typed donors. The genetic ancestry cluster associated with self-reported Caucasian donors included roughly 84% of the 398 genotyped donors. The study was designed to test whether signatures of past pathogen exposure could be identified by cataloging public T cell receptors. The study used immunosequencing to profile the T cell repertoires of more than 650 subjects and linked those repertoires to cytomegalovirus serostatus. In addition to the first cohort of about 650 subjects, a separate validation cohort of some 120 different subjects was used. To predict cytomegalovirus infection status, the study combined high-throughput TCR immunosequencing, statistical association of individual TCRs with disease status, and machine learning. A later analysis re-examined previously published TCR beta repertoires from about 670 donors and added high-resolution HLA genotyping to investigate patterns of TCR occurrence. In the later analysis, no new phenotypic data were used to find candidate immune exposures; instead, reliance was placed on TCR beta sequences and their occurrence across donors. To decide whether each TCR beta V gene segment behaved as functional or pseudogenic, an earlier analysis of 587 of the donors relied on high-throughput TCR beta sequencing. Donor age, sex, ethnicity and CMV serostatus were collected together with the repertoire data. In a later genetic analysis, genome-wide SNP genotypes for about 65% of the roughly 670 donors were used, and that subset was treated as a discovery cohort. Every discovery cohort repertoire had been produced on one sequencing platform. Both class I and class II loci were covered by HLA typing, at four-digit resolution. The number of donors typed differed by locus, with roughly 620-630 for A, B, C, DRB1 and DQB1, around 500 for DQA1, 600 to 610 for DPA1, and 400 to 490 for DPB1. About five DR-DQ haplotypes were treated as single units for association and clustering because of strong linkage in the cohort. Among about 370 genotyped donors of the cohort, an average of approximately 220,000 unique TCR beta nucleotide sequences was sequenced per donor, of which approximately 19% were non-productive.

Receptors were amplified or captured by the immunoSEQ multiplex PCR assay. For the multiplex PCR, a mixture combining 60 forward primers for TCR Vbeta segments and 13 reverse primers for TCR Jbeta segments was used. The CDR3 region of rearranged TCR beta genes was amplified from genomic DNA with a multiplex PCR assay. Amplified TCR beta libraries were sequenced as 87-base-pair reads on the Illumina HiSeq System. Regarding the original processing steps: A later analysis tallied 80 million to 95 million unique TCR beta chains across the 660 or so repertoires, and approximately 12 million of those chains were shared by two or more donors. A nearest-neighbor algorithm error-corrected the raw reads and collapsed the reads into unique sequences, merging closely related sequences to remove PCR and sequencing errors. V, D and J gene segments were assigned by aligning CDR3 sequences to IMGT reference sequences. For a sequence to be retained, a match of at least six nucleotides was required to both a V gene segment and a J gene segment. Rearrangements were classified as productive when the CDR3 lacked stop codons and remained in frame with V and J, and all other rearrangements were classified as non-productive. CDR3 was defined by IMGT convention, running from the second conserved V-encoded cysteine to the conserved J-encoded phenylalanine. Sequences without an unambiguous match to a single V gene segment were excluded from the earlier analysis of about 600 of the donors. In an earlier analysis of 450 to 750 of the donors, a V segment was called functional when productive rearrangements were above 56.7%, and segregating when the standard deviation between donors exceeded 5%. A statistical classification framework was built for diagnosing cytomegalovirus status from the catalog of TCR beta chain sequences. V and J gene assignment, in a later analysis, came from comparing TCR nucleotide sequences with IMGT/GENE-DB human TR gene sequences. A later analysis assigned CDR3 sequences and most-parsimonious VDJ recombination scenarios with the TCRdist pipeline. In a later analysis, each TCR beta chain was defined by its CDR3 amino acid sequence together with its V-gene family, and reads lacking a unique V-gene family were excluded. To address suspected cross-contamination and a sequencing artifact, a later analysis removed a few hundred highly shared, low-generation-probability nucleotide sequences. A later analysis calculated a clonal expansion index for each public chain from normalized within-repertoire ranks of inferred template counts. Generation probabilities in a later analysis came from a VDJ recombination model fitted to out-of-frame rearrangements, and those results were checked against IGoR. Hypergeometric tests were used in a later analysis to score TCR-TCR, TCR-HLA and TCR-CMV co-occurrence, with a repertoire-size bias correction applied to the TCR pairs. In a later analysis, false discovery rates were estimated by permuting HLA or CMV assignments 20 times. A later analysis grouped co-occurring TCRs with DBSCAN, adding TCRdist sequence similarity when clustering within HLA-allele-positive subsets. Co-occurrence clustering excluded repertoires with fewer than 30,000 or more than 120,000 public chains, plus five with anomalous nucleotide sharing. TCRdb holds this immuneACCESS table with in-frame rearrangements only. Some clones are missing; in checked studies, unresolved V genes explain under half, and the rest has no known cause. V and J calls and clone size are those listed in that table; D and trimming were worked out from the DNA. This sample is represented by some 140,000 clones; roughly 77% of them were singletons. Together, the top ten hold less than 8.5% of the sample.

The cohort was made up of approximately 670 healthy bone marrow donors. All cohort members were sampled while nominally healthy, although unrecorded immune exposures were likely present. The donor tested CMV seropositive, placing the donor among the 290 or so seropositive members of the cohort. Every donor gave a peripheral blood sample, and the peripheral blood mononuclear cells from that sample were used for TCR beta sequencing. Genomic DNA extraction from the blood cell samples was performed with the Qiagen DNeasy Blood Extraction Kit. Between the V and J ends, shortened by 5 bases and 6 bases respectively, the junction contains 11 bases. From its cysteine to its phenylalanine, the CDR3 spans 14 amino acids. The DNA shown is the 42-base CDR3, in frame from base 1. The germline V gene (reference sequence) specifies MNHEY as CDR1 and SMNVEV as CDR2. The study at large found these results: In a later analysis, several top co-occurrence clusters were reported to appear linked to parvovirus B19, influenza, CMV and Epstein-Barr virus. V-gene and J-gene trimming of TCR beta chains was associated with a missense DCLRE1C variant in a later genetic analysis, and the association was replicated in an independent cohort. It was suggested by the authors that the approach could potentially be generalized to other disease states and immunological phenotypes. CMV serostatus was the only immune exposure information available for the cohort. In a later genetic analysis, fewer N-insertions in productive TCRs were reported among donors in an Asian-associated ancestry cluster than the approximately 710-donor mean. The sequencing pipeline was judged likely to have produced a cluster of highly shared sequence variants as a technical artifact. Because the 87-base-pair reads could not distinguish some IMGT-functional V segments, including TRBV6-2 and TRBV6-3, those segments were excluded. A later analysis found that HLA-associated TCR beta chains were more clonally expanded and had lower generation probabilities than equally common non-associated chains. The study listed over 150 TCR beta chains as associated with cytomegalovirus. In this cohort, only TCR beta chains were sequenced, and detectable features were limited by the absence of alpha or paired-chain data. Broadly in line with IMGT annotations, most TCR beta V segments showed up in productive rearrangements about 87% or about 30% of the time in an earlier analysis of 587 of the donors. Assigning TCR associations to individual alleles was difficult when HLA alleles, especially DR and DQ, strongly co-occurred. Three of the identified cytomegalovirus-associated TCR beta chains were confirmed in vitro to be specific for cytomegalovirus antigens. A further reported finding was that TCR beta sequences accurately predicted the HLA-A and HLA-B alleles for most subjects in the first cohort. Most TCR sequences were seen in very few donors, while some public TCRs were found in many individuals. Correlated functional status among segregating V segments might reflect linkage disequilibrium, but an unknown experimental factor could not be ruled out. In a later analysis, around 17,000 TCR beta sequences were associated with specific HLA alleles at a false discovery rate of 0.05. Roughly uniform sequencing depth across donors was assumed in presence/absence analyses, although this assumption may not hold. The classifier was reported to diagnose cytomegalovirus status with high specificity and sensitivity in both the original cohort and the validation cohort. In a later analysis, most CMV-associated TCR beta chains were found to appear HLA-restricted, with HLA associations seemingly driven largely by CMV exposure. HLA typing was unavailable for some donors at each locus, so association tests used only the typed subset. In a later analysis, TCR association rates were found to vary across HLA loci, with the most associated TCRs seen for DRB1 alleles and the fewest for HLA-C alleles. Because counts were too low, 15 to 20 rarely observed V segments, including chromosome 9 orphons, were left out of the earlier analysis of a few hundred of the donors.

Note on this clone: Its antigen has not been determined. No per-base quality is available; no much larger clone lies one base away.

This chain joins TRBV27 to TRBJ1-6; a confident D gene designation cannot be given. This receptor was identified in a young man in good health and CMV-seropositive. The source material was PBMCs. CDR3 sequence: CASSKEAVNSPLHF. The sequence in DNA is TGTGCCAGCAGTAAGGAGGCGGTTAATTCACCCCTCCACTTT.